The sequence of this T cell receptor beta chain was determined in a study of blood T cell repertoires in COVID-19. The repertoire was sequenced with immunoSEQ multiplex PCR; TCRdb's copy has only in-frame clones and lacks some. The sample holds approximately 200,000 clones, about 81% seen once. The CDR3 sequence is 17 residues long. With 3 bases removed from V and 5 bases from J, the gap between germline ends came to 20 bases. The germline V gene encodes CDR1 KGHDR and CDR2 SFDVKD. The chain joins TRBV24-1 to TRBJ2-3; maybe TRBD1 (6 bases). Input material: peripheral blood. The TCR was taken from a woman aged 80 or over with COVID-19, enrolled during active disease. DNA for the CDR3: TGTGCCACCAGTGATGGGGCACAGGGTTCCGTCGTAGATACGCAGTATTTT. It specifies CATSDGAQGSVVDTQYF.